The 26 T cell receptor beta chains below all came from one sample that was sequenced in a study of chemoradiotherapy in HPV16-positive cancers. Generated by immunoSEQ multiplex PCR, the TCRdb table keeps only in-frame clones and is missing some. Here the sample spans fewer than 30,000 clones, 94% being singletons. The biological material was taken from a patient who underwent chemoradiotherapy. Receptor source: a human donor with HPV-associated anogenital cancer.

V and J are TRBV6-6 and TRBJ1-6, with D uncertain. This CDR3 is built from 16 residues. Germline CDR1 reads MNHNY; CDR2 reads SVGAGI (reference sequence). V lost 2 bases and J 7 bases, leaving 15 bases between the germline ends. As DNA, the CDR3 is TGTGCCAGCAGTTACCCCGCCCTATTTTCGAATTCACCCCTCCACTTT. Its translation: CASSYPALFSNSPLHF.

The gene calls are TRBV2 and TRBJ1-2; D gene unclear. Trimming left V 0 bases short and J 3 bases short, with 8 bases between. Germline V CDR1 and CDR2: SNHLY, FYNNEI. The CDR3 is 14 amino acids. The CDR3 spells CASSEAEAHYGYTF. The CDR3 nucleotides read TGTGCCAGCAGTGAAGCAGAGGCGCACTATGGCTACACCTTC. Full variable domain (remainder filled in from reference TRBV2 and TRBJ1-2): EPEVTQTPSHQVTQMGQEVILRCVPISNHLYFYWYRQILGQKVEFLVSFYNNEISEKSEIFDDQFSVERPDGSNFTLKIRSTKLEDSAMYFCASSEAEAHYGYTFGSGTRLTVV.

The rearrangement joins TRBV2 to TRBJ2-2; D not resolved. CDR3 length: 12 residues. From germline, CDR1 is SNHLY and CDR2 FYNNEI. V gave up 7 bases and J gave up 3 bases, with 6 bases separating them. CDR3 amino acids: CASNDDTGELFF. In nucleotides, the CDR3 is TGTGCCAGCAACGATGACACCGGGGAGCTGTTTTTT.

The gene calls are TRBV28 and TRBJ1-2; 8 positions agree with TRBD1. Trimming took 5 bases from V and 2 from J; bases not matched to a gene: 7. Germline CDR1 MDHEN, CDR2 SYDVKM. The length of the CDR3 is 15 residues. CDR3 in amino acids: CASSDPGGLNYGYTF. The CDR3 nucleotides are TGTGCCAGCAGTGACCCAGGGGGCTTGAACTATGGCTACACCTTC.

This chain joins TRBV4-3 and TRBJ2-1; D is possibly TRBD2 (5 bases). V was shortened by 0 bases and J by 5 bases, with 23 bases between the two germline ends. From germline, CDR1 is LGHNA and CDR2 YSLEER. The CDR3 loop spans 19 amino acids. As DNA, the CDR3 is TGCGCCAGCAGCCAAGATGGCGGACTCTTTCGCACATCACACAATGAGCAGTTCTTC. The encoded protein is CASSQDGGLFRTSHNEQFF.

The J gene is TRBJ2-3, the V gene TRBV27, with TRBD1 matching 7 bases. V was pared by 6 bases and J by 5 bases, with 8 bases of the junction left unmatched. CDR1 and CDR2 (germline): MNHEY, SMNVEV (reference sequence). The CDR3 sequence is 14 residues long. The CDR3 sequence is CASSSGQYLDTQYF. CDR3 bases: TGTGCCAGCAGCTCGGGACAGTATCTAGATACGCAGTATTTT.

V and J are TRBV7-2 and TRBJ1-1; the D is unclear. Trimming took 7 bases from V and 0 from J, leaving 9 bases between them. The CDR3 sequence is 13 residues long. Germline lookup yields CDR1 SGHTA and CDR2 FQGNSA. CDR3 DNA: TGTGCCAGCAAGAGAGAATTGAACACTGAAGCTTTCTTT. This translates into CASKRELNTEAFF.

The chain couples TRBV11-2 to TRBJ2-1, with 7 bases matching TRBD2. J was trimmed by 1 base and V by 5 bases; bases with no gene match: 14. CDR3 length: 18 amino acids. Germline CDR1 SGHAT, CDR2 FQNNGV. The CDR3 region has the DNA TGTGCCAGCAGCCAGCTACACGGGCGGGGACTATCCTACAATGAGCAGTTCTTC. Encoded protein: CASSQLHGRGLSYNEQFF.

The chain joins TRBV7-7 to TRBJ2-3; TRBD1 agrees at 8 bases. V trimming: 5 bases; J trimming: 6 bases; junction bases outside the gene matches: 7. This CDR3 contains 14 residues. CDR1 and CDR2 (germline): SSHAT, FNYEAQ (reference sequence). CDR3 bases: TGTGCCAGCAGCCCAGGACAGGGAATGGATACGCAGTATTTT. Translation: CASSPGQGMDTQYF.

The V gene is TRBV23-1, the J gene TRBJ1-1; TRBD1 is a possible D gene (6 bases). TRBV23-1 is marked as an open reading frame, function uncertain. The CDR3 has 14 amino acids. The V and J ends lost 4 bases and 1 base respectively, with 10 bases between them. The CDR3 DNA follows: TGCGCCAGCAGTCGAGAGGGACAGAACACTGAAGCTTTCTTT. Amino acids: CASSREGQNTEAFF.

V gene TRBV29-1 combines with J gene TRBJ2-7; 9 nucleotides line up with TRBD1. Germline loops: CDR1 SQVTM, CDR2 ANQGSEA. Losses at the gene ends were 7 bases for V and 2 bases for J; bases not matched to a gene: 3. This CDR3 region has 12 residues. CDR3 sequence reads: CSAGTGTYEQYF. The CDR3 nucleotides are TGCAGCGCCGGGACAGGGACCTACGAGCAGTACTTC.

The J gene is TRBJ2-7, the V gene TRBV28, with 9 nucleotides matching TRBD1. The CDR3 is 13 amino acids. Germline CDR1 and CDR2: MDHEN and SYDVKM. Losses at the gene ends were 6 bases for V and 3 bases for J; bases not matched to a gene: 3. The CDR3 bases are TGTGCCAGCAGAAAGGACAGGGGCTACGAGCAGTACTTC. Translated, it gives CASRKDRGYEQYF.

This chain links TRBV28 with TRBJ2-7, with no clear D. CDR1 and CDR2 from the germline V gene are MDHEN and SYDVKM. Trimming stripped 5 bases from V and 5 bases from J, with 7 bases between. This CDR3 has 11 amino acids. The CDR3 DNA follows: TGTGCCAGCAGTCTTAGTAACGAGCAGTACTTC. It codes for CASSLSNEQYF.

The genes are TRBV9 and TRBJ1-2, with 8 bases that match TRBD1. The trim removed 3 bases at V and 3 bases at J, leaving 7 bases unmatched. Per germline, CDR1 SGDLS and CDR2 YYNGEE. The CDR3 extends over 15 amino acids. The DNA for the CDR3 is TGTGCCAGCAGCGAGCCGCTACAGGGGGACTATGGCTACACCTTC. Translating gives CASSEPLQGDYGYTF.

The chain links TRBV5-4 to TRBJ1-2, with 8 bases lining up with TRBD1. CDR1 and CDR2 (germline): SGHNT, YYREEE (reference sequence). With 4 bases clipped from V and 5 bases from J, the junction kept 10 bases outside the gene matches. The CDR3 is made up of 15 amino acids. The CDR3 spells CASSAAGQGRYGYTF. The CDR3, as DNA: TGTGCCAGCAGCGCCGCCGGACAGGGTCGTTATGGCTACACCTTC.

J is TRBJ1-2 and V is TRBV28, with unresolved D. The CDR3 totals 14 residues. V lost 3 bases, J lost 5 bases, and 13 bases lay in between. Germline lookup yields CDR1 MDHEN and CDR2 SYDVKM. The CDR3 DNA sequence: TGTGCCAGCAGTTTGCGGGCTTCAGTTTATGGCTACACCTTC. Amino acids: CASSLRASVYGYTF.

The chain employs TRBV6-1 and TRBJ1-2, with a tentative D call TRBD1 (5 bases). Germline V gives CDR1 MNHNS, CDR2 SASEGT. The V gene lost 7 bases and the J gene lost 8 bases, with 23 bases spanning the gap. The CDR3 runs 15 residues. CDR3 DNA: TGTGCCAGCAATATACAGTTCCAGGGAGAGCGGGGCTACACCTTC. Residues: CASNIQFQGERGYTF.

The chain combines TRBV6-5 with TRBJ1-5, with no clear D. The germline gives CDR1 MNHEY, CDR2 SVGAGI. V lost 3 bases and J lost 4, with 7 bases in between. The CDR3 is 13 residues long. The CDR3 is CASSYSANQPQHF. For the CDR3, the DNA is TGTGCCAGCAGTTATTCGGCAAATCAGCCCCAGCATTTT.

This clone was observed once. This chain uses TRBV29-1 with TRBJ1-5; TRBD1 aligns across 12 bases. The CDR3 runs 15 residues. J gave up 5 bases and V 4 bases, and 6 bases lay outside the gene matches. CDR1 and CDR2 (germline): SQVTM, ANQGSEA. CDR3 nucleotide sequence: TGCAGCGTTGGACCCGGGACAGGGGGCGATCAGCCCCAGCATTTT. This translates into CSVGPGTGGDQPQHF.

The V gene is TRBV2, the J gene TRBJ1-1, with a possible D match to TRBD1 (6 bases). Looked up from germline, CDR1 is SNHLY and CDR2 is FYNNEI. With 10 bases removed from V and 4 bases from J, the gap between germline ends came to 16 bases. This CDR3 has 13 residues. CDR3 nucleotides: TGTGCCATTATCTACAGGGAGGGCACTGAAGCTTTCTTT. Amino acid sequence: CAIIYREGTEAFF.

This chain uses TRBV15 with TRBJ1-4; D remains ambiguous. Germline values: CDR1 LNHNV, CDR2 YYDKDF (reference sequence). This CDR3 spans 13 amino acids. V lost 2 bases and J 8 bases, leaving 9 bases between the germline ends. The chain's CDR3 is CATSRNHGEKLFF. For the CDR3, the DNA is TGTGCCACCAGCAGAAATCATGGGGAAAAACTGTTTTTT.

The chain links TRBV27 to TRBJ2-7; tentatively, D is TRBD1 or TRBD2 (5 bases each). Germline lookup yields CDR1 MNHEY and CDR2 SMNVEV (reference sequence). V lost 9 bases and J lost 2, with 14 bases in between. CDR3 length equals 13 residues. The DNA for the CDR3 is TGTGCCAGTCGACGGGGCAGGGCCTACGAGCAGTACTTC. This gives the protein CASRRGRAYEQYF.

The V and J genes are TRBV19 and TRBJ2-2; D call uncertain. This CDR3 spans 15 amino acids. The ends were cut back, 1 base at V and 5 bases at J, with 11 bases in the middle. CDR1 LNHDA and CDR2 SQIVND come from the germline V gene (reference sequence). For the CDR3, the DNA is TGTGCCAGTAGTATAGCTGGAGCCCGGACCGGGGAGCTGTTTTTT. It yields the protein CASSIAGARTGELFF.

The V call is TRBV2, the J call TRBJ1-2; possible D gene TRBD1, 5 bases. The CDR3 extends over 14 amino acids. CDR1 and CDR2 from the germline V gene are SNHLY and FYNNEI. Between the trimmed V and J ends, which lost 3 bases and 8 bases, there was a span of 16 bases. For the CDR3, the DNA is TGTGCCAGCAGTGATTCGGGGCGCCGGGTAGGCTACACCTTC. The encoded protein is CASSDSGRRVGYTF.

The V gene is TRBV6-6, the J gene TRBJ1-5, with D perhaps TRBD1 (6 bases). The germline CDR1 and CDR2 sequences are MNHNY and SVGAGI (reference sequence). This CDR3 is built from 15 residues. V lost 0 bases and J lost 4, with 10 bases in between. As DNA, the CDR3 is TGTGCCAGCAGTTACTCGGGCGGGACAAATCAGCCCCAGCATTTT. This translates into CASSYSGGTNQPQHF.

The chain employs TRBV11-2 and TRBJ1-2; no clear D gene. The V gene lost 0 bases and the J gene lost 0 bases, with 2 bases spanning the gap. Looked up from germline, CDR1 is SGHAT and CDR2 is FQNNGV. The CDR3 runs to 13 residues. DNA of the CDR3: TGTGCCAGCAGCTTAGAACCTAACTATGGCTACACCTTC. This translates into CASSLEPNYGYTF.